This TCR beta chain was obtained from a study of blood T cell repertoires in COVID-19. Study overall: Acute and convalescent COVID-19 specimens originated in the United States, Italy and Spain. The analysed material was cDNA or gDNA that came from T cells, B-cell-depleted T cells, or PBMCs.

Only in-frame clones appear in the TCRdb table, and some are missing; sequencing was by immunoSEQ multiplex PCR. The sample holds some 150,000 clones, approximately 85% seen once. V gave up 0 bases and J gave up 7 bases; unmatched junction bases: 10. The germline gives CDR1 LNHNV, CDR2 YYDKDF (reference sequence). The CDR3 sequence is 16 residues long. The sample consisted of peripheral blood. This TCR derives from a woman aged 60-75 years with COVID-19, enrolled during active disease. The chain links TRBV15 to TRBJ1-2; 8 nucleotides line up with TRBD1. CDR3 coding DNA: TGTGCCACCAGCAGAGATAGGGCAGGGGGCTTGGGTGGCTACACCTTC. The encoded protein is CATSRDRAGGLGGYTF.